This entry features one T cell receptor beta chain sequence. Antigen specificity is unknown. The PCR was carried out with 60 Vbeta primers and 13 Jbeta primers. Only in-frame clones appear in the TCRdb table, and some are missing; sequencing was by immunoSEQ multiplex PCR. The sample has approximately 27,000 clones; 55% to 75% are singletons. Trimming took 5 bases from V and 7 from J, leaving 8 bases between them. CDR3 length equals 11 residues. Germline-derived CDR1 and CDR2 are SNHLY and FYNNEI. This sample is part of a study of cytomegalovirus exposure and HLA in healthy donors. Study overall: An earlier analysis found around 120 million unique TCR beta sequences from about 190 million T cells. General study points: Later analysis suggested links between common viral pathogens and several top significant clusters. CMV serostatus stood as the only immune exposure information on hand. Analysis performed later found more than 15,000 TCR beta sequences associated with HLA alleles at 0.05 false discovery rate.

What was sequenced was PBMCs. This clonotype was sampled from a woman aged 50 to 60 in good health and CMV-seronegative. The rearrangement joins TRBV2 to TRBJ1-1; a possible D gene is TRBD1 (6 bases). The CDR3 region is CASSYRVEAFF. The CDR3 DNA reads TGTGCCAGCAGTTACAGGGTTGAAGCTTTCTTT. The whole variable domain, filled in from reference TRBV2 and TRBJ1-1, reads EPEVTQTPSHQVTQMGQEVILRCVPISNHLYFYWYRQILGQKVEFLVSFYNNEISEKSEIFDDQFSVERPDGSNFTLKIRSTKLEDSAMYFCASSYRVEAFFGQGTRLTVV.